This is a list of T cell receptor beta chains from one sample in a study of cytomegalovirus exposure and HLA in healthy donors. This table comes from immunoSEQ multiplex PCR, and its TCRdb copy is limited to in-frame clones, with some not included. The sample has around 150,000 clones, about four fifths seen once. The sample consisted of PBMCs. The origin of the receptors is a man aged 25-40 years in good health. Both conserved end residues are part of each CDR3. A D gene is named only where the DNA matches it firmly. Clone sizes are given selectively: once, few, many, or a class where the clone is expanded.

J,V,size,D,CDR3,DNA
TRBJ2-2,TRBV21-1,.,.,CASNLTGGNTGELFF,TGTGCCAGCAACCTCACAGGGGGGAACACCGGGGAGCTGTTTTTT
TRBJ2-7,TRBV11-3,.,.,CASSSGQDYEQYF,TGTGCCAGCAGCTCTGGGCAGGATTACGAGCAGTACTTC
TRBJ1-2,TRBV5-6,once,.,CASSFWGGYGYTF,TGTGCCAGCAGCTTTTGGGGGGGATATGGCTACACCTTC
TRBJ2-1,TRBV11-2,once,.,CASSFLYNEQFF,TGTGCCAGCAGCTTTCTATACAATGAGCAGTTCTTC
TRBJ2-7,TRBV11-3,.,TRBD1,CASSRQGHYEQYF,TGTGCCAGCAGCAGACAGGGTCATTACGAGCAGTACTTC
TRBJ2-7,TRBV18,.,TRBD1,CASSPTGQGGQYF,TGTGCCAGCTCACCAACGGGACAGGGTGGGCAGTACTTC
TRBJ2-7,TRBV27,.,TRBD1,CASSFATGYYEQYF,TGTGCCAGCAGTTTCGCGACAGGGTACTACGAGCAGTACTTC
TRBJ2-2,TRBV6-6,.,.,CASSPPGGELFF,TGTGCCAGCAGTCCACCGGGCGGGGAGCTGTTTTTT
TRBJ1-1,TRBV7-9,.,.,CSSFPGNTEAFF,TGTTCCAGCTTCCCCGGGAACACTGAAGCTTTCTTT
TRBJ1-1,TRBV11-2,.,.,CASSLRGWYTEAFF,TGTGCCAGCAGCTTAAGGGGGTGGTACACTGAAGCTTTCTTT
TRBJ2-7,TRBV7-3,.,TRBD1,CASSPTGGEQYF,TGTGCCAGCAGCCCGACAGGGGGAGAGCAGTACTTC
TRBJ1-2,TRBV2,.,.,CASSGRLGYTF,TGTGCCAGCAGTGGTCGACTGGGCTACACCTTC
TRBJ1-1,TRBV7-9,.,TRBD1,CSSSLTGVTEAFF,TGTTCCAGCAGCTTAACAGGGGTAACTGAAGCTTTCTTT
TRBJ2-1,TRBV6-5,.,TRBD1,CASSPTGSSYNEQFF,TGTGCCAGCAGTCCGACAGGGAGCTCCTACAATGAGCAGTTCTTC
TRBJ2-3,TRBV2,.,TRBD2,CASSVGLASTDTQYF,TGTGCCAGCAGTGTCGGACTAGCGAGCACAGATACGCAGTATTTT
TRBJ2-7,TRBV6-5,.,.,CASSAGPIITYEQYF,TGTGCCAGCAGCGCCGGTCCGATCATCACGTACGAGCAGTACTTC
TRBJ2-4,TRBV28,.,TRBD2,CASRQGGGAKNIQYF,TGTGCCAGCAGACAAGGCGGGGGAGCCAAAAACATTCAGTACTTC
TRBJ2-7,TRBV19,.,TRBD2,CASSEGLAGEQYF,TGTGCCAGTAGTGAGGGACTAGCGGGCGAGCAGTACTTC
TRBJ2-6,TRBV18,few,.,CASSPSGAGANVLTF,TGTGCCAGCTCACCATCAGGCGCTGGGGCCAACGTCCTGACTTTC
TRBJ2-7,TRBV4-1,.,TRBD2,CASSQEERGGGWEQYF,TGCGCCAGCAGCCAAGAAGAGCGGGGGGGAGGGTGGGAGCAGTACTTC
TRBJ2-5,TRBV30,.,TRBD2,CAWSLGLAGLGVQETQYF,TGTGCCTGGAGTCTGGGACTAGCGGGGCTAGGCGTCCAAGAGACCCAGTACTTC
TRBJ2-6,TRBV9,.,TRBD2,CASSVGLAGDSGANVLTF,TGTGCCAGCAGCGTAGGGCTAGCGGGGGACTCTGGGGCCAACGTCCTGACTTTC
TRBJ2-7,TRBV30,.,TRBD2,CAWTNGLAGVSYEQYF,TGTGCCTGGACCAACGGACTAGCGGGAGTGAGCTACGAGCAGTACTTC
TRBJ2-2,TRBV4-3,once,TRBD1,CASSHGQGSGELFF,TGCGCCAGCAGCCATGGACAGGGCTCCGGGGAGCTGTTTTTT
TRBJ2-1,TRBV7-2,.,TRBD2,CASSRRTSDYNEQFF,TGTGCCAGCAGCCGCAGGACTAGCGACTACAATGAGCAGTTCTTC
TRBJ2-1,TRBV19,.,TRBD2,CASSGLAGVRGNEQFF,TGTGCCAGTAGTGGACTAGCGGGAGTTAGAGGCAATGAGCAGTTCTTC
TRBJ2-7,TRBV11-2,.,TRBD1,CASSFGTGPYEQYF,TGTGCCAGCAGCTTTGGGACAGGGCCCTACGAGCAGTACTTC
TRBJ2-7,TRBV4-2,.,.,CASSPKTVHEQYF,TGTGCCAGCAGCCCGAAAACTGTCCACGAGCAGTACTTC
TRBJ2-1,TRBV19,.,.,CASSTGVNEQFF,TGTGCCAGTAGTACAGGGGTCAATGAGCAGTTCTTC
TRBJ2-2,TRBV19,once,TRBD2,CASSIHLAVTGELFF,TGTGCCAGTAGTATACATCTAGCGGTTACCGGGGAGCTGTTTTTT
TRBJ2-3,TRBV19,.,TRBD2,CASSVGSGSHTQYF,TGTGCCAGTAGTGTAGGTAGCGGGAGTCATACGCAGTATTTT
TRBJ2-2,TRBV10-3,.,.,CAIPGSRRTGELFF,TGTGCCATACCGGGGTCCCGGCGGACCGGGGAGCTGTTTTTT
TRBJ2-7,TRBV6-1,.,.,CASSEGSARLYEQYF,TGTGCCAGCAGTGAAGGCAGCGCGCGACTCTACGAGCAGTACTTC
TRBJ2-2,TRBV10-1,.,TRBD1,CASSGSSGTGEHRGAVF,TGCGCCAGCAGTGGTTCCTCCGGGACAGGGGAACACCGGGGAGCTGTTTTT
TRBJ1-1,TRBV11-2,.,.,CASSMDSNTEAFF,TGTGCCAGCAGCATGGACAGTAACACTGAAGCTTTCTTT
TRBJ1-2,TRBV7-9,.,.,CASSSAGGRIPGYGYTF,TGTGCCAGCAGCTCCGCGGGGGGCCGGATACCCGGGTATGGCTACACCTTC
TRBJ2-7,TRBV10-3,.,TRBD2,CAIRGREGLGEQYF,TGTGCCATCCGAGGGCGGGAGGGCCTGGGCGAGCAGTACTTC
TRBJ2-7,TRBV6-5,many,.,CASSPREAGYEQYF,TGTGCCAGCAGTCCGCGGGAAGCCGGATACGAGCAGTACTTC
TRBJ1-4,TRBV5-6,.,TRBD1,CASSLAGGPFATNEKLFF,TGTGCCAGCAGCTTGGCAGGGGGCCCCTTTGCAACTAATGAAAAACTGTTTTTT
TRBJ2-7,TRBV7-6,.,TRBD1,CASSQGQGAYEQYF,TGTGCCAGCAGCCAGGGACAGGGGGCCTACGAGCAGTACTTC
TRBJ1-1,TRBV19,.,TRBD1,CASSFTGEAEAFF,TGTGCCAGTAGTTTCACAGGGGAAGCTGAAGCTTTCTTT
TRBJ2-1,TRBV7-8,.,.,CASSLGGTSYNEQFF,TGTGCCAGCAGCTTAGGCGGGACCTCCTACAATGAGCAGTTCTTC
TRBJ1-2,TRBV6-5,.,.,CASSYTDSGGYTF,TGTGCCAGCAGTTATACAGATTCCGGTGGCTACACCTTC
TRBJ1-5,TRBV28,.,TRBD1,CASMPGTAKIPQHF,TGTGCCAGCATGCCGGGGACAGCAAAAATCCCCCAGCATTTT
TRBJ2-1,TRBV6-1,few,.,CASTFSYNEQFF,TGTGCCAGCACATTCAGCTACAATGAGCAGTTCTTC
TRBJ2-5,TRBV30,.,TRBD1,CASGQGETQYF,TGTGCCAGTGGACAGGGGGAGACCCAGTACTTC
TRBJ2-1,TRBV21-1,.,.,CASSKKSRGLPYNEQFF,TGTGCCAGCAGCAAAAAGTCGCGGGGATTGCCGTACAATGAGCAGTTCTTC
TRBJ2-7,TRBV19,.,.,CASSTQGYEQYF,TGTGCCAGTAGTACACAGGGCTACGAGCAGTACTTC
TRBJ2-5,TRBV5-1,once,.,CASSSTPGVQETQYF,TGCGCCAGCAGCTCGACACCCGGGGTGCAAGAGACCCAGTACTTC
TRBJ2-7,TRBV11-1,.,.,CASSASFYEQYF,TGTGCCAGCAGCGCAAGCTTCTACGAGCAGTACTTC
TRBJ2-3,TRBV11-3,.,.,CASSLFPGSREGTQYF,TGTGCCAGCAGCTTATTCCCGGGTTCGAGAGAAGGTACGCAGTATTTT
TRBJ2-6,TRBV6-5,.,.,CASRAGFGGANVLTF,TGTGCCAGCAGGGCGGGATTTGGTGGGGCCAACGTCCTGACTTTC
TRBJ2-7,TRBV5-5,few,.,CASSRGLETYEQYF,TGTGCCAGCAGTAGGGGACTGGAGACCTACGAGCAGTACTTC
TRBJ1-2,TRBV18,.,TRBD1,CASSPAGTGGWDGYTF,TGTGCCAGCTCACCCGCCGGGACAGGGGGCTGGGATGGCTACACCTTC
TRBJ2-1,TRBV30,.,.,CAWSPFADTLDEQFF,TGTGCCTGGAGTCCTTTCGCGGACACCTTGGATGAGCAGTTCTTC
TRBJ1-1,TRBV7-9,.,.,CASRVGGTEAFF,TGTGCCAGCAGGGTAGGCGGCACTGAAGCTTTCTTT
TRBJ2-1,TRBV10-1,.,.,CASAFSGYNEQFF,TGCGCCAGCGCCTTTAGCGGTTACAATGAGCAGTTCTTC
TRBJ1-3,TRBV13,.,TRBD1,CASSSTGQGRNTIYF,TGTGCCAGCAGCTCGACCGGACAGGGGCGAAACACCATATATTTT